This T cell receptor (beta chain) appears in the sequencing data of a study of PD-1 blockade in mismatch repair-deficient tumors. This clone was counted a single time. Its antigen is not identified. Overall study results and limits: Tumor-resident clones, often absent from pretreatment blood, expanded after pembrolizumab and then contracted.

Here immunoSEQ multiplex PCR was the method, and the copy in TCRdb shows in-frame clones only, minus some. The sample yields roughly 70,000 clones, roughly 80% seen once. This CDR3 contains 12 residues. Per the germline V gene, CDR1 is LGHNT and CDR2 is FRNRAP. Trimming left V 6 bases short and J 8 bases short, with 13 bases between. All patients were mismatch repair deficient, assessed by either PCR or immunohistochemistry. The sequencing used peripheral blood, collected 2 weeks after starting pembrolizumab. The rearrangement uses TRBV12-5 and TRBJ1-2, with D possibly being TRBD1 (6 bases). The sequence came from an adult with mismatch repair-deficient cancer. CDR3 sequence: CASGGGLGGYTF. As DNA, the CDR3 is TGTGCTAGTGGCGGGGGCCTTGGGGGCTACACCTTC. Looking up the rest from reference TRBV12-5 and TRBJ1-2 gives the full variable domain: DARVTQTPRHKVTEMGQEVTMRCQPILGHNTVFWYRQTMMQGLELLAYFRNRAPLDDSGMPKDRFSAEMPDATLATLKIQPSEPRDSAVYFCASGGGLGGYTFGSGTRLTVV.